This TCR beta chain was captured in a study of T cell responses to AZD1222 COVID-19 vaccine. The data were produced by immunoSEQ multiplex PCR, yet TCRdb's version contains in-frame clones alone and is incomplete. This table has under 150,000 clones, 90% to 95% appearing once. Study-wide results and limits: Breadth and depth of Spike-specific TCRs rose after two AZD1222 doses.

This CDR3 is 15 amino acids long. From germline, CDR1 is LGHDT and CDR2 YNNKEL (reference sequence). V lost 2 bases, J lost 3 bases, and 13 bases lay in between. This clone was detected once. The antigen remains undetermined. The rearrangement links TRBV3-1 (or the pseudogene TRBV3-2) to TRBJ2-5, with a possible D match to TRBD1 (5 bases). This TCR derives from an adult in good health. The sample here was peripheral blood, taken on day 0 of AZD1222 vaccination. The CDR3 spells CASSQPGMGKETQYF. The CDR3 nucleotides are TGTGCCAGCAGCCAACCAGGGATGGGAAAAGAGACCCAGTACTTC.